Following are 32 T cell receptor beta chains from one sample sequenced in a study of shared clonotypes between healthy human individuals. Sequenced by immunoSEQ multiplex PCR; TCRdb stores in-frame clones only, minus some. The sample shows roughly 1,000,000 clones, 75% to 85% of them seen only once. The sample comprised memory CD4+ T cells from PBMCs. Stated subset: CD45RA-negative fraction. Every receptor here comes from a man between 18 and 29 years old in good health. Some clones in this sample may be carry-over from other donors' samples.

The chain's CDR3 is CAQLTRTGGAEEGYTF. The CDR3 DNA sequence: TGTGCCCAGTTAACCAGGACAGGGGGCGCTGAGGAAGGCTACACCTTC. The chain couples TRBV30 to TRBJ1-2, with 11 positions matching TRBD1. From germline, CDR1 is GTSNPN and CDR2 SVGIG (reference sequence). The CDR3 runs to 16 residues. The V gene end was trimmed by 8 bases and the J gene end by 8 bases; junction bases not matched to a gene: 19.

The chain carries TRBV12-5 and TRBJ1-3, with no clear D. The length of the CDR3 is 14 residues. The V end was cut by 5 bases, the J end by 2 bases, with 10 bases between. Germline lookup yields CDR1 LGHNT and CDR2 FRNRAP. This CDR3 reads CASGRWTPGNTIYF. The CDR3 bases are TGTGCTAGTGGTCGCTGGACCCCTGGAAACACCATATATTTT.

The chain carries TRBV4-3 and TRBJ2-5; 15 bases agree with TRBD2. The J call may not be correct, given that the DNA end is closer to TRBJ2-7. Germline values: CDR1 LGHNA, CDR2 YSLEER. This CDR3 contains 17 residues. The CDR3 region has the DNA TGCGCCAGCAGCCGTGGACTAGCGGGAGGGTCATCCTACGAGCAGTACTTC. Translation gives CASSRGLAGGSSYEQYF.

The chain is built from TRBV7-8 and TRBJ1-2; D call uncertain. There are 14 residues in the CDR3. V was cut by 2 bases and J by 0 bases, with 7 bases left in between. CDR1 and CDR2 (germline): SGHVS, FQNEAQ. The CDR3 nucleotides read TGTGCCAGCAGCTTACAGGCGACTAACTATGGCTACACCTTC. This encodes CASSLQATNYGYTF.

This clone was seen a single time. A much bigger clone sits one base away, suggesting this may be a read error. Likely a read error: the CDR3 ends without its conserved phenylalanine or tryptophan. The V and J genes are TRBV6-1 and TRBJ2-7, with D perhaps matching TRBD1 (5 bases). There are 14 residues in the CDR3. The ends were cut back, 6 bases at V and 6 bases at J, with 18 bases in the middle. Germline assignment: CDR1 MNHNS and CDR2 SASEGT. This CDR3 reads CASRAGQGISEQYY. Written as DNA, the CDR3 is TGTGCCAGCAGGGCCGGGCAGGGAATTTCCGAGCAGTACTAC.

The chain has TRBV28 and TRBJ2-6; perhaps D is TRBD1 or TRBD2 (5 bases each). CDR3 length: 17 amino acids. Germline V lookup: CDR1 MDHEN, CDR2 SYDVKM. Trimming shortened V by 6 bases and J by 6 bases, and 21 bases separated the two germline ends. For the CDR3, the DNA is TGTGCCAGCAGCCTAGCCCTGACAGACCCGCTGGCCAACGTCCTGACTTTC. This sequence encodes CASSLALTDPLANVLTF. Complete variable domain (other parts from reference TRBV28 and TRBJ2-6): DVKVTQSSRYLVKRTGEKVFLECVQDMDHENMFWYRQDPGLGLRLIYFSYDVKMKEKGDIPEGYSVSREKKERFSLILESASTNQTSMYLCASSLALTDPLANVLTFGAGSRLTVL.

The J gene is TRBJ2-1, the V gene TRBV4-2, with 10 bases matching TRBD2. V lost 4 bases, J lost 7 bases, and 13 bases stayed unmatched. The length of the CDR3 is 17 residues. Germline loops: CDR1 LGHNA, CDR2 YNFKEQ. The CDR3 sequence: CASSLSLGLAGENEQFF. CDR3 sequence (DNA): TGTGCCAGCAGCCTATCCCTTGGGCTAGCGGGAGAAAATGAGCAGTTCTTC.

The CDR3 DNA reads TGCGCCAGCAGCCCCGGACTAGCGGGAGTCTACGAGCAGTACTTC. It is translated as CASSPGLAGVYEQYF. This chain links TRBV4-1 with TRBJ2-7, with TRBD2 matching over 13 bases. The CDR3 length is 15 residues. The junction had 3 bases not matched to a gene; V was cut back by 4 bases and J by 3 bases. Germline V lookup: CDR1 MGHRA, CDR2 YSYEKL.

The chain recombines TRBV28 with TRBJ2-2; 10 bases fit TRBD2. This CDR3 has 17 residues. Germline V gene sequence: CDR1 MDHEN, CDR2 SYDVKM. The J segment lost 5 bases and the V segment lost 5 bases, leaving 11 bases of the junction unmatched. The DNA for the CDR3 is TGTGCCAGCAGTGAGAGCGGGAGGGCCCGGACAACCGGGGAGCTGTTTTTT. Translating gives CASSESGRARTTGELFF.

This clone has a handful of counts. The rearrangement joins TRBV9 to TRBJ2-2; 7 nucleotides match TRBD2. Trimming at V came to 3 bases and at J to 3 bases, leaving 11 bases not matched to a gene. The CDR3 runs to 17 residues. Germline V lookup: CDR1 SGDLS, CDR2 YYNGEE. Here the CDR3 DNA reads TGTGCCAGCAGCGCCTGGGCGGGGGTCAGCGACACCGGGGAGCTGTTTTTT. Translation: CASSAWAGVSDTGELFF.

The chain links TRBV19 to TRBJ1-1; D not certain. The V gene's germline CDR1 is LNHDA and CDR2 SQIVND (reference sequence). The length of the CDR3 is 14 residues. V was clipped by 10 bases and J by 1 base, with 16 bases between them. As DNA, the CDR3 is TGTGCCACCACGAGCGAGTCCCAGAACACTGAAGCTTTCTTT. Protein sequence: CATTSESQNTEAFF.

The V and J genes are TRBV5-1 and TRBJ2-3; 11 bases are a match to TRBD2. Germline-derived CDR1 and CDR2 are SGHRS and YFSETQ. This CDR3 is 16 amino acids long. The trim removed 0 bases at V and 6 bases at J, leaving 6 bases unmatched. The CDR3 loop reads CASSLAGASGRDTQYF. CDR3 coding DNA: TGCGCCAGCAGCTTGGCCGGGGCTAGCGGGAGGGATACGCAGTATTTT. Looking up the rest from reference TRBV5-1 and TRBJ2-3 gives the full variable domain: KAGVTQTPRYLIKTRGQQVTLSCSPISGHRSVSWYQQTPGQGLQFLFEYFSETQRNKGNFPGRFSGRQFSNSRSEMNVSTLELGDSALYLCASSLAGASGRDTQYFGPGTRLTVL.

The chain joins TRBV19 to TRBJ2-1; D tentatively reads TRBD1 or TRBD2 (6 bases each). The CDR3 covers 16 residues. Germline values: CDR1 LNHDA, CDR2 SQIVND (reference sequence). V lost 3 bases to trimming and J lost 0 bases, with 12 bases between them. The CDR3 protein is CASSMIGGSSYNEQFF. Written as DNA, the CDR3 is TGTGCCAGTAGTATGATCGGGGGCAGCTCCTACAATGAGCAGTTCTTC.

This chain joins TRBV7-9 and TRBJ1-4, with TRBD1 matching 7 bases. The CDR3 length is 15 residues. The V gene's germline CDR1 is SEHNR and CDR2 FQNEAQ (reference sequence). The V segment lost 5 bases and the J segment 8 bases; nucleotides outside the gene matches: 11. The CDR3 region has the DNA TGTGCCAGCAGCCTCCCAGGGGGATCGGGGGAAAAACTGTTTTTT. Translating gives CASSLPGGSGEKLFF. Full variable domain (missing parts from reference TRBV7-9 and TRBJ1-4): DTGVSQNPRHKITKRGQNVTFRCDPISEHNRLYWYRQTLGQGPEFLTYFQNEAQLEKSRLLSDRFSAERPKGSFSTLEIQRTEQGDSAMYLCASSLPGGSGEKLFFGSGTQLSVL.

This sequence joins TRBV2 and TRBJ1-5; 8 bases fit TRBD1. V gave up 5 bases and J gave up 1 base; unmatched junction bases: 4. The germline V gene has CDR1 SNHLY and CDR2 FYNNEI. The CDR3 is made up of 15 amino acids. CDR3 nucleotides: TGTGCCAGCAGTCAGGGGGCAGGGAGCAATCAGCCCCAGCATTTT. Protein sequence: CASSQGAGSNQPQHF.

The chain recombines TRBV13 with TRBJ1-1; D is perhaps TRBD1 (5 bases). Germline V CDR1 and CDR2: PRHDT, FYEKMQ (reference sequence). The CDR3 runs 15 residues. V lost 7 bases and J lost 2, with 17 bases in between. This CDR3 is CASTRDSRGNTEAFF. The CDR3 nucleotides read TGTGCCAGCACCCGGGACTCCAGAGGTAACACTGAAGCTTTCTTT. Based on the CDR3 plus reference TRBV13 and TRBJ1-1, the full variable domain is AAGVIQSPRHLIKEKRETATLKCYPIPRHDTVYWYQQGPGQDPQFLISFYEKMQSDKGSIPDRFSAQQFSDYHSELNMSSLELGDSALYFCASTRDSRGNTEAFFGQGTRLTVV.

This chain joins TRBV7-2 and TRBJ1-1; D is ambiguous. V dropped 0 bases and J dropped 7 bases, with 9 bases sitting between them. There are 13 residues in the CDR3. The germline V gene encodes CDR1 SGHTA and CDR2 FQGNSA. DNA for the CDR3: TGTGCCAGCAGCTTAGCGCGTGATCTTGAAGCTTTCTTT. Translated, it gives CASSLARDLEAFF.

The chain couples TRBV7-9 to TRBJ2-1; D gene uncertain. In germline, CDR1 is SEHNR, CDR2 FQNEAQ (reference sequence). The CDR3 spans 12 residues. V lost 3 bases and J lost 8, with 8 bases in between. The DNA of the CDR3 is TGTGCCAGCAGCTTTACAGCGCATGAGCAGTTCTTC. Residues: CASSFTAHEQFF.

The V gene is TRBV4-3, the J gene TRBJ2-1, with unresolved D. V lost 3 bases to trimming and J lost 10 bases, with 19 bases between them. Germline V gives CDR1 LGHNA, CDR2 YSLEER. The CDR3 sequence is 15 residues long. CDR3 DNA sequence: TGCGCCAGCAGCCAGCAAATACTCCAGGAAAACGAGCAGTTCTTC. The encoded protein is CASSQQILQENEQFF.

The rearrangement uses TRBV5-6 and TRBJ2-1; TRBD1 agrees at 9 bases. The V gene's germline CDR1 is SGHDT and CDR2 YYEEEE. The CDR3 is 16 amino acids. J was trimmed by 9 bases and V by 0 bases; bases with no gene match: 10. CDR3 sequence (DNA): TGTGCCAGCAGCTTGGGGGCTTGGACAGGGGATTCTGAGCAGTTCTTC. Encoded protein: CASSLGAWTGDSEQFF. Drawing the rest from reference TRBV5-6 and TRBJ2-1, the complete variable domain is DAGVTQSPTHLIKTRGQQVTLRCSPKSGHDTVSWYQQALGQGPQFIFQYYEEEERQRGNFPDRFSGHQFPNYSSELNVNALLLGDSALYLCASSLGAWTGDSEQFFGPGTRLTVL.

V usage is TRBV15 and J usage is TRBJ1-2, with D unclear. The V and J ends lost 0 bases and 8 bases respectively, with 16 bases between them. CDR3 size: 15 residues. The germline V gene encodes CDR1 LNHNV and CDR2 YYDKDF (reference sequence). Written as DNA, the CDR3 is TGTGCCACCAGCAGAGATCCAGGCTGGCCCGGAGGCTACACCTTC. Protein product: CATSRDPGWPGGYTF. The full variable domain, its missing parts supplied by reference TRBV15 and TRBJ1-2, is DAMVIQNPRYQVTQFGKPVTLSCSQTLNHNVMYWYQQKSSQAPKLLFHYYDKDFNNEADTPDNFQSRRPNTSFCFLDIRSPGLGDTAMYLCATSRDPGWPGGYTFGSGTRLTVV.

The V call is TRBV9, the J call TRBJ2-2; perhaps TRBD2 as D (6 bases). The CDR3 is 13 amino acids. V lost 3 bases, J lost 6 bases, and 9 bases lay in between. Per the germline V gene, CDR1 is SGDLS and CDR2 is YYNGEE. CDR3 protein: CASSGDFPGELFF. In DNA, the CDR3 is TGTGCCAGCAGCGGGGACTTTCCCGGGGAGCTGTTTTTT. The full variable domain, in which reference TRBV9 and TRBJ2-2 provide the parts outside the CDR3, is DSGVTQTPKHLITATGQRVTLRCSPRSGDLSVYWYQQSLDQGLQFLIQYYNGEERAKGNILERFSAQQFPDLHSELNLSSLELGDSALYFCASSGDFPGELFFGEGSRLTVL.

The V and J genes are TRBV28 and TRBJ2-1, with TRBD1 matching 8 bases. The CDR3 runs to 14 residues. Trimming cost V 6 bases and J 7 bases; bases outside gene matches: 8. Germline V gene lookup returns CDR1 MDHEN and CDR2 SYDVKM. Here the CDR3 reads CASSLAGGWNEQFF. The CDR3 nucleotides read TGTGCCAGCAGCTTGGCAGGGGGCTGGAATGAGCAGTTCTTC.

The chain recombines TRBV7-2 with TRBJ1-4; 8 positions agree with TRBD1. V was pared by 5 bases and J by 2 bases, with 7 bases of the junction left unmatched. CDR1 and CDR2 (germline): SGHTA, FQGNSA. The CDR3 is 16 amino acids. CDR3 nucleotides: TGTGCCAGCAGCCCCCGGACAGGGCTGACTAATGAAAAACTGTTTTTT. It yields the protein CASSPRTGLTNEKLFF.

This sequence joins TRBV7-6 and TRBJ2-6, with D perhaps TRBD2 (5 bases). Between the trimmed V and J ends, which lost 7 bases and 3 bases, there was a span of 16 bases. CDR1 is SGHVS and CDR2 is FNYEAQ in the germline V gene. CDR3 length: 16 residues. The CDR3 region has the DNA TGTGCCAGCAACCGAGGACGGGGAAGTGGGGCCAACGTCCTGACTTTC. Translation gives CASNRGRGSGANVLTF.

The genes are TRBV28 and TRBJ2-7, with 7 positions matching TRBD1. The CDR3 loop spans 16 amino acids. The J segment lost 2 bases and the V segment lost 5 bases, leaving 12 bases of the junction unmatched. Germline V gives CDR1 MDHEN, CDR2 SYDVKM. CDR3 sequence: CASSEKRGPRTYEQYF. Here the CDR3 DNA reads TGTGCCAGCAGTGAAAAAAGGGGGCCGCGGACCTACGAGCAGTACTTC.

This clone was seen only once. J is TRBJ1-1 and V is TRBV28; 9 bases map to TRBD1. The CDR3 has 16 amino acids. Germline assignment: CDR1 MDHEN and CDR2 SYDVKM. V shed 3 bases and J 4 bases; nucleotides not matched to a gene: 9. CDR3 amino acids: CASSFLPGQGVTEAFF. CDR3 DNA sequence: TGTGCCAGCAGTTTTCTCCCGGGACAGGGCGTCACTGAAGCTTTCTTT.

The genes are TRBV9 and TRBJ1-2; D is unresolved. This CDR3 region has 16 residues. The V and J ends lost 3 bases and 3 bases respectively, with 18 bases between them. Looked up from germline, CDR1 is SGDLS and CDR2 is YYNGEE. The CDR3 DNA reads TGTGCCAGCAGCGGACTTCGGATAGGCGGCTACTATGGCTACACCTTC. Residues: CASSGLRIGGYYGYTF.

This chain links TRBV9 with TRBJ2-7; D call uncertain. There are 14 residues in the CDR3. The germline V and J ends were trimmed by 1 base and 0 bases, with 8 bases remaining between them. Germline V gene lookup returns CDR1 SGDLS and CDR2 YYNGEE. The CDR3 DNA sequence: TGTGCCAGCAGCGTATTGGGCGACTCCTACGAGCAGTACTTC. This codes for CASSVLGDSYEQYF. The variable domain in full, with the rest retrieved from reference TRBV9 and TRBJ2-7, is DSGVTQTPKHLITATGQRVTLRCSPRSGDLSVYWYQQSLDQGLQFLIQYYNGEERAKGNILERFSAQQFPDLHSELNLSSLELGDSALYFCASSVLGDSYEQYFGPGTRLTVT.

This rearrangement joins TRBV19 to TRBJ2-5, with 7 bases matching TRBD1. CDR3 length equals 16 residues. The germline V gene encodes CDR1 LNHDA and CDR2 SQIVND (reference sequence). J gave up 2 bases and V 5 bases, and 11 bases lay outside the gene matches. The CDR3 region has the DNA TGTGCCAGTAGTCGAAGGGGGCAGGGGGTTCAAGAGACCCAGTACTTC. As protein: CASSRRGQGVQETQYF.

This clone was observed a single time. The CDR3 is CASSQDRVQPQHF. DNA for the CDR3: TGTGCCAGCAGCCAAGATCGGGTTCAGCCCCAGCATTTT. The chain joins TRBV4-2 to TRBJ1-5, with D uncertain. The CDR3 totals 13 residues. Germline CDR1 LGHNA, CDR2 YNFKEQ. Trimming removed 0 bases from V and 6 bases from J, with 6 bases in between.

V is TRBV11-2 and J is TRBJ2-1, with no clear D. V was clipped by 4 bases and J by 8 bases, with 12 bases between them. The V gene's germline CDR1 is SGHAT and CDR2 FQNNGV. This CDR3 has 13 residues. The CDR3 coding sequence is TGTGCCAGCAGCTCTACGACGCCGGATGAGCAGTTCTTC. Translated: CASSSTTPDEQFF.